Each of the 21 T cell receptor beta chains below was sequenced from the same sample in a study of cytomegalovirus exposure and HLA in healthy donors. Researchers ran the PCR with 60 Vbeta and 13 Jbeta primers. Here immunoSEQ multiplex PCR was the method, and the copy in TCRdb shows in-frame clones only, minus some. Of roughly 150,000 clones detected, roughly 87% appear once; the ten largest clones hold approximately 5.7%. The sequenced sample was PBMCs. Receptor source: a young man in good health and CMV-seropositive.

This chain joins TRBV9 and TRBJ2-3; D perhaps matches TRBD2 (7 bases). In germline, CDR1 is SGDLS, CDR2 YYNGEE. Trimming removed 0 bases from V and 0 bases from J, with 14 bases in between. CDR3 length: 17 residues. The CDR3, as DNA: TGTGCCAGCAGCGTAGCTGGGGGGGCCGGTAGCACAGATACGCAGTATTTT. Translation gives CASSVAGGAGSTDTQYF. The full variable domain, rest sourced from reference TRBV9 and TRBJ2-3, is DSGVTQTPKHLITATGQRVTLRCSPRSGDLSVYWYQQSLDQGLQFLIQYYNGEERAKGNILERFSAQQFPDLHSELNLSSLELGDSALYFCASSVAGGAGSTDTQYFGPGTRLTVL.

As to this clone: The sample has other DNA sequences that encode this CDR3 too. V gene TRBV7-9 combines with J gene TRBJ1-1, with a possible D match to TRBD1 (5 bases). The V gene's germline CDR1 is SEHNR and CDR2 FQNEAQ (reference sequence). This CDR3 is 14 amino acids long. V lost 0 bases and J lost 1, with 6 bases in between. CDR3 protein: CASSLAGGNTEAFF. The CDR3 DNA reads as TGTGCCAGCAGCTTAGCCGGGGGGAACACTGAAGCTTTCTTT.

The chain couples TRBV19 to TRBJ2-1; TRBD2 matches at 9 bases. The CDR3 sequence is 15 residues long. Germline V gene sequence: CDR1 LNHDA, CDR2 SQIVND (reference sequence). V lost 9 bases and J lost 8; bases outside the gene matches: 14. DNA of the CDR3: TGTGCCAGCAAAGCAATTAGCGGGAGAATCGATGAGCAGTTCTTC. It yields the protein CASKAISGRIDEQFF.

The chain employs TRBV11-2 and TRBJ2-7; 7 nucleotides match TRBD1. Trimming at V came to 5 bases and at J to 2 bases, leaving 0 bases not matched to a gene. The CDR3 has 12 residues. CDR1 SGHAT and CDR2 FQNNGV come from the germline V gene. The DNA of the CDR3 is TGTGCCAGCAGCGGACAGGCCTACGAGCAGTACTTC. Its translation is CASSGQAYEQYF.

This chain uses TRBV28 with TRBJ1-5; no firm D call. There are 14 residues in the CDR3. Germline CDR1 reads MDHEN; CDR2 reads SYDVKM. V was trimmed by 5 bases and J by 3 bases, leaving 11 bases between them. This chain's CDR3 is CASSIQVVNQPQHF. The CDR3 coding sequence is TGTGCCAGCAGTATACAAGTCGTCAATCAGCCCCAGCATTTT.

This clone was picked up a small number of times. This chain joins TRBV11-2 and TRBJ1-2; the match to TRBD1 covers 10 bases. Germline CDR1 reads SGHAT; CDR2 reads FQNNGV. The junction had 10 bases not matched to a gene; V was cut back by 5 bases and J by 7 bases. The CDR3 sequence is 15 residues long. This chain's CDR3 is CASSLRQGAEGGYTF. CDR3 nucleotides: TGTGCCAGCAGCCTCAGACAGGGGGCGGAGGGTGGCTACACCTTC.

The CDR3 DNA is TGTGCCAGTAGTACTAGCGGGAGTTACAATGAGCAGTTCTTC. This translates into CASSTSGSYNEQFF. The chain employs TRBV19 and TRBJ2-1, with TRBD2 matching 10 bases. Looked up from germline, CDR1 is LNHDA and CDR2 is SQIVND (reference sequence). Losses at the gene ends were 4 bases for V and 4 bases for J; bases not matched to a gene: 1. CDR3 length: 14 residues.

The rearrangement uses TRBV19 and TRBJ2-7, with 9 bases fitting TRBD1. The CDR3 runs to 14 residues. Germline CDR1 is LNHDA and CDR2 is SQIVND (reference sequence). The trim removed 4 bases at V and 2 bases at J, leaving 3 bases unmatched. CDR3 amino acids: CASSTGTGTYEQYF. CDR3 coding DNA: TGTGCCAGTAGTACCGGGACAGGGACCTACGAGCAGTACTTC.

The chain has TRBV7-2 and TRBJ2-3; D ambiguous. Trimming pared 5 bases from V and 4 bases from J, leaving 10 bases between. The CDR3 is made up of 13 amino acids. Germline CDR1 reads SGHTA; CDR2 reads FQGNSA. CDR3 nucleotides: TGTGCCAGCAGCCCAAGCAGGCCAGATACGCAGTATTTT. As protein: CASSPSRPDTQYF.

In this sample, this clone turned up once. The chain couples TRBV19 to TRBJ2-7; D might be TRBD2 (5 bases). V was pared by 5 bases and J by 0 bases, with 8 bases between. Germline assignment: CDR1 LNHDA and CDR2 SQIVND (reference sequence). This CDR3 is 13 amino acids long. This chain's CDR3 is CASSELGSYEQYF. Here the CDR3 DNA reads TGTGCCAGTAGTGAACTAGGCTCCTACGAGCAGTACTTC.

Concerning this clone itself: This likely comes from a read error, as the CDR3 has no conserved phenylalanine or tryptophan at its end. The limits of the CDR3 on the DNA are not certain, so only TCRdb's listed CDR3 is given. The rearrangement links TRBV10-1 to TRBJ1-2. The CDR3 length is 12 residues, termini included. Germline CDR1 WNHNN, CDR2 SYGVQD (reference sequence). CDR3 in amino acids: CASSEFSSPLGT.

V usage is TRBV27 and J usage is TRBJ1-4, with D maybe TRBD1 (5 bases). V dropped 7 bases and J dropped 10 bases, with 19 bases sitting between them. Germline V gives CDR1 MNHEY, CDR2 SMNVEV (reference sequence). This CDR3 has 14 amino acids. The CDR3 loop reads CASKGPGEKGKLFF. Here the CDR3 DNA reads TGTGCCAGCAAGGGGCCGGGGGAGAAGGGAAAACTGTTTTTT.

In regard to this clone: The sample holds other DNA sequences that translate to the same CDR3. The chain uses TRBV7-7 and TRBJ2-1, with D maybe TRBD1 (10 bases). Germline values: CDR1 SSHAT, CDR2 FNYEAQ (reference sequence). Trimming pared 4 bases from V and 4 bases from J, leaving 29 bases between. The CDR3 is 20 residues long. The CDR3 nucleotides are TGTGCCAGCAGCTCCGGGGCAGGACAGGGGGGGCTAGCGGGGTACAATGAGCAGTTCTTC. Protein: CASSSGAGQGGLAGYNEQFF. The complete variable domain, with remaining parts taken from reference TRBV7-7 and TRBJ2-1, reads GAGVSQSPRYKVTKRGQDVTLRCDPISSHATLYWYQQALGQGPEFLTYFNYEAQPDKSGLPSDRFSAERPEGSISTLTIQRTEQRDSAMYRCASSSGAGQGGLAGYNEQFFGPGTRLTVL.

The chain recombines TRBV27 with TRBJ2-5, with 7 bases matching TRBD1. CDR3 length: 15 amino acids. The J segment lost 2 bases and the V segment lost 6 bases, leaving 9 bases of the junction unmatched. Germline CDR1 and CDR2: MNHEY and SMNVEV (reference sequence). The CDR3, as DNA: TGTGCCAGCAGCCGGGGACAGCGGTCACAAGAGACCCAGTACTTC. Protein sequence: CASSRGQRSQETQYF.

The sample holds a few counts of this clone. CDR3 coding DNA: TGTGCCAGCAGTTCCCCGGGACAGGGTTTGGGGGAGCTGTTTTTT. The encoded protein is CASSSPGQGLGELFF. This sequence joins TRBV6-6 and TRBJ2-2; TRBD1 matches at 9 bases. The CDR3 is made up of 15 amino acids. Germline lookup yields CDR1 MNHNY and CDR2 SVGAGI (reference sequence). The J segment lost 8 bases and the V segment lost 4 bases, leaving 8 bases of the junction unmatched.

In DNA, the CDR3 is TGTGCCAGCAGTAATGACAGAATCAACTACGAGCAGTACTTC. Its protein is CASSNDRINYEQYF. The chain joins TRBV28 to TRBJ2-7; D perhaps matches TRBD1 (5 bases). This CDR3 has 14 residues. V was cut by 5 bases and J by 3 bases, with 14 bases left in between. Germline V gives CDR1 MDHEN, CDR2 SYDVKM.

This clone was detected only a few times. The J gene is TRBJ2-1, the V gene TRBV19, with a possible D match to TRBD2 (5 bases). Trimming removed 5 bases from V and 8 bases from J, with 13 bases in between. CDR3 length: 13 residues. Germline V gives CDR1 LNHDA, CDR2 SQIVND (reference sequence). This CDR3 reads CASSERDRDEQFF. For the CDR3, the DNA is TGTGCCAGTAGTGAACGGGATAGAGATGAGCAGTTCTTC.

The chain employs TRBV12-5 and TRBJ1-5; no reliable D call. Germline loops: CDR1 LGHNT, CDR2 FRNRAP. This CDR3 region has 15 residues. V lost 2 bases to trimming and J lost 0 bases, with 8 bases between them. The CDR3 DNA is TGTGCTAGTGGTTTGACGACTTATAGCAATCAGCCCCAGCATTTT. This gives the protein CASGLTTYSNQPQHF.

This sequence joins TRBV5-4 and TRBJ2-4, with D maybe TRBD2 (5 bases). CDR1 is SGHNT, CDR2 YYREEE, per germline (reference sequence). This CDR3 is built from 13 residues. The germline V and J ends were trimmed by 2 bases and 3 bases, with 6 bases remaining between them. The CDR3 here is CASSLTSKNIQYF. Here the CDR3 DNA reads TGTGCCAGCAGCTTAACTAGCAAAAACATTCAGTACTTC.

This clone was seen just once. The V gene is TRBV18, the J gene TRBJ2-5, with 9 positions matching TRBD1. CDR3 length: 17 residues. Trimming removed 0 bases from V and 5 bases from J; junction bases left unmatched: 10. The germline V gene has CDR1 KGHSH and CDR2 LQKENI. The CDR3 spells CASSPPLRDRAWETQYF. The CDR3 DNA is TGTGCCAGCTCACCACCGCTACGGGACAGGGCCTGGGAGACCCAGTACTTC.

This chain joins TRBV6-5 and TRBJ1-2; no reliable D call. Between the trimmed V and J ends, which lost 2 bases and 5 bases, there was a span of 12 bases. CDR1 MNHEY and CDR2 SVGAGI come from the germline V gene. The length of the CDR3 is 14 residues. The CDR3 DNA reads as TGTGCCAGCAGTTACGAGGCTGAGTGGTATGGCTACACCTTC. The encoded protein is CASSYEAEWYGYTF.